This T cell receptor (beta chain) is from a study of CD8 T cells in Susac syndrome. Across the whole study: Patients with Susac syndrome who were sequenced included five or six with active disease and about 8 in remission.

Notes on the study in general: Clonal expansion did not appear in Susac syndrome CD4+ T cell repertoires.

On this clonotype itself: What it recognizes is unknown.

The CDR3 runs to 19 residues. The trim removed 1 base at V and 0 bases at J, leaving 12 bases unmatched. The germline V gene has CDR1 LNHNV and CDR2 YYDKDF (reference sequence). Patients with Susac syndrome showed fulfilment of recently defined diagnostic criteria for definite or probable disease. With random hexamers, roughly 0.45 to 1 ug RNA was reverse transcribed. The authors amplified TCR beta CDR3 across 54 Vbeta and 13 Jbeta using immunoSEQ multiplex PCR. TCRdb analysed the immunoSEQ multiplex PCR reads with MiXCR anew, one entry per CDR3 protein. This table has some 150,000 distinct CDR3 sequences, nearly 97% appearing once.

The specimen sequenced was CD4+ T cells from PBMCs. This receptor was obtained from a human donor with Susac syndrome. This chain uses TRBV15 with TRBJ1-5, with 7 nucleotides matching TRBD1. CDR3 sequence (DNA): TGTGCCACCAGCAGAGTGCGTGTGCGTGGGACAGTTAGCAATCAGCCCCAGCATTTT. Protein: CATSRVRVRGTVSNQPQHF.